The 19 T cell receptor beta chains below all came from one sample that was sequenced in a study of radiation and T cells in renal cell carcinoma. Time point here: blood 4 weeks post-SBRT, at nephrectomy. The treatment denotes: 15 Gy SBRT to primary tumor, nephrectomy 4 weeks later. The method was immunoSEQ multiplex PCR; TCRdb's version includes in-frame clones alone and lacks a portion of them. The sample includes fewer than 200,000 clones, less than 90% of them seen just once. Sequencing used blood, obtained from a patient whose treatment included radiotherapy and nephrectomy. The receptors come from a woman aged 50 to 60 with renal cell carcinoma.

The rearrangement links TRBV19 to TRBJ2-5; no clear D gene. The length of the CDR3 is 15 residues. Germline CDR1 reads LNHDA; CDR2 reads SQIVND (reference sequence). Trimming removed 6 bases at V and 0 bases at J, with 14 bases between. Here the CDR3 DNA reads TGTGCCAGTAGCCCTAGGGCAGGCAACCAAGAGACCCAGTACTTC. This codes for CASSPRAGNQETQYF. The full variable domain, in which reference TRBV19 and TRBJ2-5 provide the parts outside the CDR3, is DGGITQSPKYLFRKEGQNVTLSCEQNLNHDAMYWYRQDPGQGLRLIYYSQIVNDFQKGDIAEGYSVSREKKESFPLTVTSAQKNPTAFYLCASSPRAGNQETQYFGPGTRLLVL.

V and J are TRBV29-1 and TRBJ1-1, with TRBD1 matching 9 bases. With 7 bases clipped from V and 7 bases from J, the junction kept 1 base outside the gene matches. Per germline, CDR1 SQVTM and CDR2 ANQGSEA. There are 10 residues in the CDR3. The CDR3 coding sequence is TGCAGCGGGGGACAGGGTGAAGCTTTCTTT. It specifies CSGGQGEAFF. The full variable domain, completed using reference TRBV29-1 and TRBJ1-1, is SAVISQKPSRDICQRGTSLTIQCQVDSQVTMMFWYRQQPGQSLTLIATANQGSEATYESGFVIDKFPISRPNLTFSTLTVSNMSPEDSSIYLCSGGQGEAFFGQGTRLTVV.

This chain connects TRBV6-6 to TRBJ1-2; tentatively, D is TRBD1 (5 bases). The V gene's germline CDR1 is MNHNY and CDR2 SVGAGI (reference sequence). The CDR3 is 15 amino acids. V shed 0 bases and J shed 6 bases, with 14 bases lying between them. CDR3 sequence: CASSYSTEPVDGYTF. The CDR3 DNA reads as TGTGCCAGCAGTTACTCGACAGAGCCGGTTGATGGCTACACCTTC.

J is TRBJ2-2 and V is TRBV9, with 7 bases that match TRBD1. Germline V gene lookup returns CDR1 SGDLS and CDR2 YYNGEE. After removal of 6 bases from V and 6 bases from J, the junction contained 11 bases not matched to a gene. This CDR3 has 15 amino acids. CDR3 amino acids: CASTEERGRAGELFF. DNA for the CDR3: TGTGCCAGCACCGAGGAAAGGGGGCGGGCCGGGGAGCTGTTTTTT.

The rearrangement links TRBV9 to TRBJ2-3; possible D gene TRBD1, 6 bases. CDR1 and CDR2 (germline): SGDLS, YYNGEE. The CDR3 extends over 20 amino acids. V was trimmed by 4 bases and J by 0 bases, leaving 27 bases between them. The CDR3 DNA follows: TGTGCCAGCAGCACCCGGACAGCCGATACATCCTTAACTAGCACAGATACGCAGTATTTT. This sequence encodes CASSTRTADTSLTSTDTQYF. Full variable domain (rest looked up from reference TRBV9 and TRBJ2-3): DSGVTQTPKHLITATGQRVTLRCSPRSGDLSVYWYQQSLDQGLQFLIQYYNGEERAKGNILERFSAQQFPDLHSELNLSSLELGDSALYFCASSTRTADTSLTSTDTQYFGPGTRLTVL.

This clone came up once. This chain connects TRBV6-5 to TRBJ2-7; D possibly corresponds to TRBD1 (5 bases). The CDR3 sequence is 13 residues long. The ends were cut back, 2 bases at V and 2 bases at J, with 7 bases in the middle. The germline CDR1 and CDR2 sequences are MNHEY and SVGAGI. The CDR3 loop reads CASSYRGAYEQYF. CDR3 sequence (DNA): TGTGCCAGCAGTTACAGGGGCGCCTACGAGCAGTACTTC.

V gene TRBV6-6 combines with J gene TRBJ1-2, with 10 bases lining up with TRBD1. The CDR3 extends over 16 amino acids. Germline CDR1 is MNHNY and CDR2 is SVGAGI (reference sequence). The junction had 8 bases not matched to a gene; V was cut back by 0 bases and J by 7 bases. CDR3 sequence (DNA): TGTGCCAGCAGTTACTCGACGGGACAGGGGATAGGTGGCTACACCTTC. This sequence encodes CASSYSTGQGIGGYTF.

This chain connects TRBV30 to TRBJ2-3; perhaps D is TRBD1 or TRBD2 (6 bases each). This CDR3 has 12 amino acids. The germline gives CDR1 GTSNPN, CDR2 SVGIG (reference sequence). Trimming removed 2 bases at V and 5 bases at J, with 8 bases between. The CDR3 spells CAWSKGGDTQYF. In DNA, the CDR3 is TGTGCCTGGAGTAAGGGGGGAGATACGCAGTATTTT.

The gene calls are TRBV7-8 and TRBJ2-4; possible D gene TRBD1, 6 bases. The CDR3 extends over 18 amino acids. V was cut by 5 bases and J by 0 bases, with 20 bases left in between. Germline assignment: CDR1 SGHVS and CDR2 FQNEAQ. The CDR3 coding sequence is TGTGCCAGCAGCCACAAGGCGGACAGAGAAATAGCCAAAAACATTCAGTACTTC. This codes for CASSHKADREIAKNIQYF.

The gene calls are TRBV6-5 and TRBJ1-1; 7 bases fit TRBD1. J was trimmed by 1 base and V by 6 bases; bases with no gene match: 5. The CDR3 runs to 14 residues. The germline gives CDR1 MNHEY, CDR2 SVGAGI. This CDR3 is CASRKTGANTEAFF. In DNA form, the CDR3 reads TGTGCCAGCAGGAAAACAGGGGCGAACACTGAAGCTTTCTTT.

This chain uses TRBV6-5 with TRBJ2-7, with no clear D. This CDR3 spans 13 amino acids. Germline CDR1 reads MNHEY; CDR2 reads SVGAGI. The V gene lost 8 bases and the J gene lost 2 bases, with 13 bases spanning the gap. The CDR3 coding sequence is TGTGCCAGCGGGAATCAGGCCCCCTACGAGCAGTACTTC. This gives the protein CASGNQAPYEQYF.

The chain has TRBV6-1 and TRBJ2-5; D not resolved. Trimming removed 3 bases at V and 8 bases at J, with 13 bases between. The length of the CDR3 is 13 residues. Germline values: CDR1 MNHNS, CDR2 SASEGT. The DNA of the CDR3 is TGTGCCAGCAGTGATACTTTCAGCAGTACCCAGTACTTC. Its protein is CASSDTFSSTQYF.

This sequence joins TRBV4-2 and TRBJ2-5; 7 bases map to TRBD2. From germline, CDR1 is LGHNA and CDR2 YNFKEQ. J was trimmed by 5 bases and V by 1 base; bases with no gene match: 7. The CDR3 extends over 15 amino acids. This CDR3 reads CASSQVYAGVETQYF. The DNA of the CDR3 is TGTGCCAGCAGCCAAGTCTACGCGGGGGTGGAGACCCAGTACTTC.

The gene calls are TRBV6-1 and TRBJ1-5, with TRBD1 matching 8 bases. CDR3 size: 15 residues. V dropped 6 bases and J dropped 4; count of bases not matched to a gene: 8. In germline, CDR1 is MNHNS, CDR2 SASEGT. CDR3 coding DNA: TGTGCCAGCAGCGCAGACAGGGGACGAAATCAGCCCCAGCATTTT. It codes for CASSADRGRNQPQHF.

The V call is TRBV10-3, the J call TRBJ2-3; D gene ambiguous. This CDR3 is built from 15 residues. In germline, CDR1 is ENHRY, CDR2 SYGVKD. The ends were cut back, 1 base at V and 0 bases at J, with 8 bases in the middle. CDR3 residues: CAISEFGSSTDTQYF. The CDR3 nucleotides are TGTGCCATCAGTGAGTTCGGTTCTAGCACAGATACGCAGTATTTT.

CDR3 in amino acids: CASSQDLWRGVREKLFF. The CDR3 bases are TGCGCCAGCAGCCAAGATCTTTGGAGAGGGGTGAGGGAAAAACTGTTTTTT. The J gene is TRBJ1-4, the V gene TRBV4-1; TRBD1 is a possible D gene (5 bases). Germline values: CDR1 MGHRA, CDR2 YSYEKL. The CDR3 sequence is 17 residues long. Trimming shortened V by 0 bases and J by 8 bases, and 19 bases separated the two germline ends.

The sample holds one count of this clone. In DNA form, the CDR3 reads TGCGCCAGCAGCTTGGCCACAGGGGGCCGGGACTATGGCTACACCTTC. It is translated as CASSLATGGRDYGYTF. This sequence joins TRBV5-1 and TRBJ1-2, with TRBD1 identical over 9 bases. The CDR3 has 16 residues. J was trimmed by 3 bases and V by 0 bases; bases with no gene match: 6. Germline CDR1 SGHRS, CDR2 YFSETQ.

J is TRBJ1-1 and V is TRBV10-3; D unresolved. The V and J ends lost 4 bases and 4 bases respectively, with 7 bases between them. Looked up from germline, CDR1 is ENHRY and CDR2 is SYGVKD. This CDR3 spans 12 amino acids. The CDR3 protein is CAISVGPTEAFF. The CDR3 DNA reads as TGTGCCATCAGTGTGGGTCCCACTGAAGCTTTCTTT.

The chain employs TRBV18 and TRBJ2-1, with D possibly being TRBD1 (5 bases). Germline V gives CDR1 KGHSH, CDR2 LQKENI. V lost 3 bases, J lost 7 bases, and 10 bases lay in between. The CDR3 is made up of 13 amino acids. CDR3 sequence: CASSPEQVNEQFF. The CDR3 DNA reads as TGTGCCAGCTCACCGGAACAGGTTAATGAGCAGTTCTTC.